Shown below are 26 T cell receptor beta chains from a single sample sequenced in a study of blood T cells in healthy people across ages. PCR was performed a second time for about 7 to 12 cycles using a sample-barcoded 5' primer and a J-beta primer mix. TCRdb processed the 5' RACE reads anew with MiXCR; each CDR3 protein has one entry. Of 850,000 to 1,300,000 distinct CDR3 sequences in the sample, under 45% were seen once. The sequencing input was blood. The receptors originated from a woman aged 55-75 years in good health.

This chain joins TRBV27 and TRBJ1-5; D unresolved. The CDR3 runs 14 residues. The V end was cut by 3 bases, the J end by 7 bases, with 13 bases between. CDR1 is MNHEY and CDR2 is SMNVEV in the germline V gene (reference sequence). The CDR3 nucleotides are TGTGCCAGCAGTTTTGGGTCAGGATTGCAGCCCCAGCATTTT. It codes for CASSFGSGLQPQHF.

CDR3: CASSRLAGNLYEQYF. CDR3 DNA sequence: TGCGCCAGCAGCCGTCTAGCGGGCAATCTCTACGAGCAGTACTTC. The rearrangement joins TRBV4-1 to TRBJ2-7, with 8 bases lining up with TRBD2. Germline trimming cut 4 bases from V and 3 bases from J; bases unmatched to any gene: 8. This CDR3 is 15 amino acids long. Germline lookup yields CDR1 MGHRA and CDR2 YSYEKL.

The genes are TRBV7-9 and TRBJ2-1; D possibly corresponds to TRBD1 (5 bases). The V and J ends lost 1 base and 4 bases respectively, with 14 bases between them. The germline CDR1 and CDR2 sequences are SEHNR and FQNEAQ (reference sequence). The CDR3 consists of 16 residues. CDR3 bases: TGTGCCAGCAGCTTAGGCCAACTGACAGCTTACAATGAGCAGTTCTTC. As protein: CASSLGQLTAYNEQFF.

The CDR3 loop is CSAVPQVTDTQYF. The CDR3 DNA is TGCAGTGCTGTCCCCCAGGTCACAGATACGCAGTATTTT. The gene calls are TRBV20-1 and TRBJ2-3; D is ambiguous. The CDR3 length is 13 residues. Germline V gene data show CDR1 as DFQATT and CDR2 as SNEGSKA (reference sequence). Between the trimmed V and J ends, which lost 5 bases and 2 bases, there was a span of 11 bases.

This clonotype was picked up a small number of times. The chain is built from TRBV10-3 and TRBJ2-3, with TRBD2 matching over 12 bases. After removal of 6 bases from V and 0 bases from J, the junction contained 10 bases not matched to a gene. Germline V gene data show CDR1 as ENHRY and CDR2 as SYGVKD. The CDR3 has 18 amino acids. CDR3 residues: CAISLSGTSGPSTDTQYF. The CDR3 DNA follows: TGTGCCATCAGCCTTTCGGGGACTAGCGGGCCGAGCACAGATACGCAGTATTTT.

J is TRBJ2-4 and V is TRBV28; 8 bases are shared with TRBD1. The DNA end lines up better with TRBJ2-7; the J call may be wrong. Germline V CDR1 and CDR2: MDHEN, SYDVKM. The CDR3 sequence is 14 residues long. This CDR3 reads CASNLQGGFYEQYF. CDR3 sequence (DNA): TGTGCCAGCAACCTACAGGGGGGATTCTACGAGCAGTACTTC.

The gene calls are TRBV29-1 and TRBJ1-2; D gene uncertain. This CDR3 is built from 13 residues. Germline V gene lookup returns CDR1 SQVTM and CDR2 ANQGSEA. V lost 3 bases to trimming and J lost 4 bases, with 12 bases between them. The CDR3 loop reads CSVELVGRYGYTF. CDR3 DNA sequence: TGCAGCGTTGAGTTGGTCGGCCGCTATGGCTACACCTTC.

This clonotype turned up a few times. The chain has TRBV9 and TRBJ2-7; the D gene is possibly TRBD2 (5 bases). Trimming removed 0 bases at V and 0 bases at J, with 10 bases between. Germline V CDR1 and CDR2: SGDLS, YYNGEE. CDR3 length: 15 amino acids. The CDR3 loop reads CASSVGAGNSYEQYF. For the CDR3, the DNA is TGTGCCAGCAGCGTAGGTGCCGGGAACTCCTACGAGCAGTACTTC. The full variable domain, completed using reference TRBV9 and TRBJ2-7, is DSGVTQTPKHLITATGQRVTLRCSPRSGDLSVYWYQQSLDQGLQFLIQYYNGEERAKGNILERFSAQQFPDLHSELNLSSLELGDSALYFCASSVGAGNSYEQYFGPGTRLTVT.

This clonotype is a singleton in its sample. At one end, the junction sequence differs from germline, possibly due to a read error. The chain recombines TRBV29-1 with TRBJ2-7; 9 bases match TRBD2. Per the germline V gene, CDR1 is SQVTM and CDR2 is ANQGSEA. The CDR3 runs to 13 residues. The CDR3 DNA reads TGCGGCGTTGTTGGCGGGAGGGCGAGTGAGCAGTACTTC. Its translation: CGVVGGRASEQYF.

V and J are TRBV28 and TRBJ2-3; TRBD2 matches at 13 bases. Looked up from germline, CDR1 is MDHEN and CDR2 is SYDVKM. V was pared by 5 bases and J by 3 bases, with 5 bases of the junction left unmatched. The CDR3 is made up of 16 amino acids. The CDR3 bases are TGTGCCAGCAGTACTAGCGGGAGGGTGGGTACAGATACGCAGTATTTT. It encodes CASSTSGRVGTDTQYF.

The rearrangement joins TRBV4-1 to TRBJ2-1, with D possibly TRBD1 on 6 matching bases. TRBJ2-7 explains the end of the DNA better; the J call may be wrong. The CDR3 has 17 amino acids. Germline CDR1 MGHRA, CDR2 YSYEKL. This CDR3 is CASSQANLGATYNEQYF. The CDR3 nucleotides read TGCGCCAGCAGCCAAGCTAATTTGGGGGCGACCTACAATGAGCAGTACTTC.

In its sample, this clonotype was seen a few times. V usage is TRBV20-1 and J usage is TRBJ2-1; 7 nucleotides align to TRBD2. Germline V CDR1 and CDR2: DFQATT, SNEGSKA (reference sequence). The V gene end was trimmed by 5 bases and the J gene end by 6 bases; junction bases not matched to a gene: 10. This CDR3 has 14 residues. The chain's CDR3 is CSASGTTGSNEQFF. For the CDR3, the DNA is TGCAGTGCTTCCGGGACTACGGGGTCCAATGAGCAGTTCTTC.

This sequence joins TRBV27 and TRBJ2-7; no clear D gene. The CDR3 is 15 amino acids. V lost 5 bases and J 1 base, leaving 15 bases between the germline ends. CDR1 is MNHEY, CDR2 SMNVEV, per germline (reference sequence). The CDR3, as DNA: TGTGCCAGCAGTCCCCAGACGACTCCATCCTACGAGCAGTACTTC. Protein product: CASSPQTTPSYEQYF.

To note about this clonotype: The junction does not match germline at one end; this may be a read error. This rearrangement joins TRBV5-1 to TRBJ2-3, with D hard to call. Germline CDR1 is SGHRS and CDR2 is YFSETQ. The CDR3 contains 17 residues. The CDR3 DNA follows: TGCGCCAGCAGCTTGGCCGAGGTGGCCAGTCGAACAGACACGCAGTATTTT. It encodes CASSLAEVASRTDTQYF.

This chain links TRBV20-1 with TRBJ1-5, with D uncertain. CDR1 is DFQATT, CDR2 SNEGSKA, per germline (reference sequence). Trimming left V 6 bases short and J 4 bases short, with 25 bases between. The CDR3 consists of 17 residues. Written as DNA, the CDR3 is TGCAGTGCCGTTGAGCCCTTCGTTGGTCCTTCGAATCAGCCCCAGCATTTT. It yields the protein CSAVEPFVGPSNQPQHF.

The chain employs TRBV20-1 and TRBJ2-7; 7 bases agree with TRBD2. The germline V gene encodes CDR1 DFQATT and CDR2 SNEGSKA (reference sequence). Losses at the gene ends were 0 bases for V and 3 bases for J; bases not matched to a gene: 11. This CDR3 spans 16 amino acids. Here the CDR3 DNA reads TGCAGTGCTAGAGATTGGACTAGAAAGGCCATCTACGAGCAGTACTTC. Translating gives CSARDWTRKAIYEQYF.

The table lists this clonotype with a count of one. The chain recombines TRBV3-1 with TRBJ1-1; the D gene is possibly TRBD1 (5 bases). With 2 bases removed from V and 5 bases from J, the gap between germline ends came to 12 bases. CDR1 and CDR2 from the germline V gene are LGHDT and YNNKEL (reference sequence). CDR3 size: 14 residues. This CDR3 is CASSQKGHGTEAFF. In DNA, the CDR3 is TGTGCCAGCAGCCAAAAGGGGCATGGGACTGAAGCTTTCTTT.

The V and J genes are TRBV4-1 and TRBJ2-1, with TRBD2 identical over 7 bases. The CDR3 length is 17 residues. In germline, CDR1 is MGHRA, CDR2 YSYEKL. With V trimmed by 0 bases and J by 7 bases, 12 bases remained unmatched. The CDR3 bases are TGCGCCAGCAGCCAAGAGCCGGGGTCGGGAGGCCGAAATGAGCAGTTCTTC. As protein: CASSQEPGSGGRNEQFF.

This clonotype was found a few times. The chain combines TRBV10-3 with TRBJ1-2; 11 nucleotides match TRBD1. This CDR3 region has 12 residues. Germline V gene sequence: CDR1 ENHRY, CDR2 SYGVKD. The CDR3 nucleotides read TGTGCTACAGGACAGGGGGCCTATGGCTACACCTTC. It codes for CATGQGAYGYTF.

The table lists this clonotype with a few counts. The rearrangement joins TRBV29-1 to TRBJ2-1; TRBD2 agrees at 7 bases. This CDR3 contains 17 residues. Unmatched junction bases numbered 11, after V lost 3 bases and J lost 0 bases. Per the germline V gene, CDR1 is SQVTM and CDR2 is ANQGSEA. This CDR3 is CSVEGLAEKSSYNEQFF. CDR3 coding DNA: TGCAGCGTTGAGGGGCTAGCGGAGAAGAGCTCCTACAATGAGCAGTTCTTC.

The genes are TRBV6-6 and TRBJ1-2, with D perhaps TRBD1 (5 bases). Germline loops: CDR1 MNHNY, CDR2 SVGAGI (reference sequence). The CDR3 extends over 14 amino acids. Trimming left V 6 bases short and J 4 bases short, with 15 bases between. CDR3 loop: CASRGLGRGYGYTF. Written as DNA, the CDR3 is TGTGCCAGCAGGGGGCTTGGGCGCGGCTATGGCTACACCTTC.

The V and J genes are TRBV5-1 and TRBJ2-1, with a weak D call TRBD2 (6 bases). Trimming removed 1 base at V and 4 bases at J, with 15 bases between. Germline V gene lookup returns CDR1 SGHRS and CDR2 YFSETQ. This CDR3 comprises 16 residues. CDR3 protein: CASSLRRDGPYNEQFF. The CDR3 region has the DNA TGCGCCAGCAGCTTGAGGCGGGATGGTCCTTACAATGAGCAGTTCTTC.

J is TRBJ2-3 and V is TRBV24-1, with D hard to call. The CDR3 loop spans 12 amino acids. Looked up from germline, CDR1 is KGHDR and CDR2 is SFDVKD. V lost 3 bases to trimming and J lost 1 base, with 1 base between them. This chain's CDR3 is CATSDGTDTQYF. The CDR3 region has the DNA TGTGCCACCAGTGATGGCACAGATACGCAGTATTTT.

The rearrangement joins TRBV9 to TRBJ2-5; 12 bases line up with TRBD2. The CDR3 is 16 amino acids. After removal of 3 bases from V and 2 bases from J, the junction contained 5 bases not matched to a gene. The germline CDR1 and CDR2 sequences are SGDLS and YYNGEE. CDR3: CASSALLAGGQETQYF. CDR3 sequence (DNA): TGTGCCAGCAGCGCCCTCCTAGCGGGGGGGCAAGAGACCCAGTACTTC.

CDR3 amino acids: CASSQSSGQETQFF. The CDR3 DNA reads TGTGCCAGCAGCCAGTCTAGCGGCCAAGAGACCCAGTTCTTC. V usage is TRBV9 and J usage is TRBJ1-2, with 7 nucleotides matching TRBD2. The DNA end lines up better with TRBJ2-1; the J call may be wrong. The CDR3 covers 14 residues. Germline values: CDR1 SGDLS, CDR2 YYNGEE.

This clonotype showed up many times. V and J are TRBV20-1 and TRBJ1-2, with D maybe TRBD1 (5 bases). The length of the CDR3 is 14 residues. The V and J ends lost 0 bases and 4 bases respectively, with 12 bases between them. Germline CDR1 is DFQATT and CDR2 is SNEGSKA (reference sequence). In DNA, the CDR3 is TGCAGTGCTAGAGATCTTGGGGGGACCTATGGCTACACCTTC. Protein: CSARDLGGTYGYTF.